Below, one T cell receptor (beta chain) is given with its context. This sample was included in a study of blood T cell repertoires in COVID-19. Study information: From T cells, B-cell-depleted T cells, or PBMCs came the material, which was cDNA or gDNA.

Seattle-derived patients entered the study during active infection and were followed longitudinally. The germline CDR1 and CDR2 sequences are GTSNPN and SVGIG (reference sequence). The CDR3 length is 13 residues. The V segment lost 4 bases and the J segment 2 bases; nucleotides outside the gene matches: 4. TCRdb's table, derived via immunoSEQ multiplex PCR, lists solely in-frame clones and lacks some. The sample has 97,000 or so clones, more than 90% seen once; the top ten hold more than 1.5%. The sample was peripheral blood. The chain couples TRBV30 to TRBJ2-5, with TRBD2 identical over 7 bases. This sequence originates from a woman between 50 and 59 years old with COVID-19, enrolled during active disease. CDR3 in DNA: TGTGCCTGGACTACGGGACTACAAGAGACCCAGTACTTC. Encoded protein: CAWTTGLQETQYF.